This TCR beta chain was observed in a study of blood T cell repertoires in COVID-19. Turning to the study itself: The samples span acute and convalescent COVID-19 from the United States, Italy and Spain. T cells, B-cell-depleted T cells, or PBMCs provided the cDNA or gDNA that served as material.

There are 16 residues in the CDR3. Germline lookup yields CDR1 MGHRA and CDR2 YSYEKL. V shed 7 bases, J shed 4 bases, and the junction held 15 bases outside the gene matches. Source study methods: Using reference gene primer amplification, nucleated cell counts were estimated. Profiling relied on immunoSEQ multiplex PCR, and the TCRdb table lists in-frame clones only, not all of them. The DNA gave D and trimming, while V, J and clone size come from that table. The table lists just over 90,000 clones, approximately 87% of them singletons, with approximately 1.6% in the top ten. This clonotype was obtained from a human donor with active COVID-19. The donor label of this sample is uncertain. The sequenced material came from peripheral blood. The J gene is TRBJ2-7, the V gene TRBV4-1, with 8 bases aligning to TRBD1. CDR3 nucleotides: TGCGCCAGCACCGACCTCGAAGGACAGGGTCCTTACGAGCAGTACTTC. This encodes CASTDLEGQGPYEQYF.